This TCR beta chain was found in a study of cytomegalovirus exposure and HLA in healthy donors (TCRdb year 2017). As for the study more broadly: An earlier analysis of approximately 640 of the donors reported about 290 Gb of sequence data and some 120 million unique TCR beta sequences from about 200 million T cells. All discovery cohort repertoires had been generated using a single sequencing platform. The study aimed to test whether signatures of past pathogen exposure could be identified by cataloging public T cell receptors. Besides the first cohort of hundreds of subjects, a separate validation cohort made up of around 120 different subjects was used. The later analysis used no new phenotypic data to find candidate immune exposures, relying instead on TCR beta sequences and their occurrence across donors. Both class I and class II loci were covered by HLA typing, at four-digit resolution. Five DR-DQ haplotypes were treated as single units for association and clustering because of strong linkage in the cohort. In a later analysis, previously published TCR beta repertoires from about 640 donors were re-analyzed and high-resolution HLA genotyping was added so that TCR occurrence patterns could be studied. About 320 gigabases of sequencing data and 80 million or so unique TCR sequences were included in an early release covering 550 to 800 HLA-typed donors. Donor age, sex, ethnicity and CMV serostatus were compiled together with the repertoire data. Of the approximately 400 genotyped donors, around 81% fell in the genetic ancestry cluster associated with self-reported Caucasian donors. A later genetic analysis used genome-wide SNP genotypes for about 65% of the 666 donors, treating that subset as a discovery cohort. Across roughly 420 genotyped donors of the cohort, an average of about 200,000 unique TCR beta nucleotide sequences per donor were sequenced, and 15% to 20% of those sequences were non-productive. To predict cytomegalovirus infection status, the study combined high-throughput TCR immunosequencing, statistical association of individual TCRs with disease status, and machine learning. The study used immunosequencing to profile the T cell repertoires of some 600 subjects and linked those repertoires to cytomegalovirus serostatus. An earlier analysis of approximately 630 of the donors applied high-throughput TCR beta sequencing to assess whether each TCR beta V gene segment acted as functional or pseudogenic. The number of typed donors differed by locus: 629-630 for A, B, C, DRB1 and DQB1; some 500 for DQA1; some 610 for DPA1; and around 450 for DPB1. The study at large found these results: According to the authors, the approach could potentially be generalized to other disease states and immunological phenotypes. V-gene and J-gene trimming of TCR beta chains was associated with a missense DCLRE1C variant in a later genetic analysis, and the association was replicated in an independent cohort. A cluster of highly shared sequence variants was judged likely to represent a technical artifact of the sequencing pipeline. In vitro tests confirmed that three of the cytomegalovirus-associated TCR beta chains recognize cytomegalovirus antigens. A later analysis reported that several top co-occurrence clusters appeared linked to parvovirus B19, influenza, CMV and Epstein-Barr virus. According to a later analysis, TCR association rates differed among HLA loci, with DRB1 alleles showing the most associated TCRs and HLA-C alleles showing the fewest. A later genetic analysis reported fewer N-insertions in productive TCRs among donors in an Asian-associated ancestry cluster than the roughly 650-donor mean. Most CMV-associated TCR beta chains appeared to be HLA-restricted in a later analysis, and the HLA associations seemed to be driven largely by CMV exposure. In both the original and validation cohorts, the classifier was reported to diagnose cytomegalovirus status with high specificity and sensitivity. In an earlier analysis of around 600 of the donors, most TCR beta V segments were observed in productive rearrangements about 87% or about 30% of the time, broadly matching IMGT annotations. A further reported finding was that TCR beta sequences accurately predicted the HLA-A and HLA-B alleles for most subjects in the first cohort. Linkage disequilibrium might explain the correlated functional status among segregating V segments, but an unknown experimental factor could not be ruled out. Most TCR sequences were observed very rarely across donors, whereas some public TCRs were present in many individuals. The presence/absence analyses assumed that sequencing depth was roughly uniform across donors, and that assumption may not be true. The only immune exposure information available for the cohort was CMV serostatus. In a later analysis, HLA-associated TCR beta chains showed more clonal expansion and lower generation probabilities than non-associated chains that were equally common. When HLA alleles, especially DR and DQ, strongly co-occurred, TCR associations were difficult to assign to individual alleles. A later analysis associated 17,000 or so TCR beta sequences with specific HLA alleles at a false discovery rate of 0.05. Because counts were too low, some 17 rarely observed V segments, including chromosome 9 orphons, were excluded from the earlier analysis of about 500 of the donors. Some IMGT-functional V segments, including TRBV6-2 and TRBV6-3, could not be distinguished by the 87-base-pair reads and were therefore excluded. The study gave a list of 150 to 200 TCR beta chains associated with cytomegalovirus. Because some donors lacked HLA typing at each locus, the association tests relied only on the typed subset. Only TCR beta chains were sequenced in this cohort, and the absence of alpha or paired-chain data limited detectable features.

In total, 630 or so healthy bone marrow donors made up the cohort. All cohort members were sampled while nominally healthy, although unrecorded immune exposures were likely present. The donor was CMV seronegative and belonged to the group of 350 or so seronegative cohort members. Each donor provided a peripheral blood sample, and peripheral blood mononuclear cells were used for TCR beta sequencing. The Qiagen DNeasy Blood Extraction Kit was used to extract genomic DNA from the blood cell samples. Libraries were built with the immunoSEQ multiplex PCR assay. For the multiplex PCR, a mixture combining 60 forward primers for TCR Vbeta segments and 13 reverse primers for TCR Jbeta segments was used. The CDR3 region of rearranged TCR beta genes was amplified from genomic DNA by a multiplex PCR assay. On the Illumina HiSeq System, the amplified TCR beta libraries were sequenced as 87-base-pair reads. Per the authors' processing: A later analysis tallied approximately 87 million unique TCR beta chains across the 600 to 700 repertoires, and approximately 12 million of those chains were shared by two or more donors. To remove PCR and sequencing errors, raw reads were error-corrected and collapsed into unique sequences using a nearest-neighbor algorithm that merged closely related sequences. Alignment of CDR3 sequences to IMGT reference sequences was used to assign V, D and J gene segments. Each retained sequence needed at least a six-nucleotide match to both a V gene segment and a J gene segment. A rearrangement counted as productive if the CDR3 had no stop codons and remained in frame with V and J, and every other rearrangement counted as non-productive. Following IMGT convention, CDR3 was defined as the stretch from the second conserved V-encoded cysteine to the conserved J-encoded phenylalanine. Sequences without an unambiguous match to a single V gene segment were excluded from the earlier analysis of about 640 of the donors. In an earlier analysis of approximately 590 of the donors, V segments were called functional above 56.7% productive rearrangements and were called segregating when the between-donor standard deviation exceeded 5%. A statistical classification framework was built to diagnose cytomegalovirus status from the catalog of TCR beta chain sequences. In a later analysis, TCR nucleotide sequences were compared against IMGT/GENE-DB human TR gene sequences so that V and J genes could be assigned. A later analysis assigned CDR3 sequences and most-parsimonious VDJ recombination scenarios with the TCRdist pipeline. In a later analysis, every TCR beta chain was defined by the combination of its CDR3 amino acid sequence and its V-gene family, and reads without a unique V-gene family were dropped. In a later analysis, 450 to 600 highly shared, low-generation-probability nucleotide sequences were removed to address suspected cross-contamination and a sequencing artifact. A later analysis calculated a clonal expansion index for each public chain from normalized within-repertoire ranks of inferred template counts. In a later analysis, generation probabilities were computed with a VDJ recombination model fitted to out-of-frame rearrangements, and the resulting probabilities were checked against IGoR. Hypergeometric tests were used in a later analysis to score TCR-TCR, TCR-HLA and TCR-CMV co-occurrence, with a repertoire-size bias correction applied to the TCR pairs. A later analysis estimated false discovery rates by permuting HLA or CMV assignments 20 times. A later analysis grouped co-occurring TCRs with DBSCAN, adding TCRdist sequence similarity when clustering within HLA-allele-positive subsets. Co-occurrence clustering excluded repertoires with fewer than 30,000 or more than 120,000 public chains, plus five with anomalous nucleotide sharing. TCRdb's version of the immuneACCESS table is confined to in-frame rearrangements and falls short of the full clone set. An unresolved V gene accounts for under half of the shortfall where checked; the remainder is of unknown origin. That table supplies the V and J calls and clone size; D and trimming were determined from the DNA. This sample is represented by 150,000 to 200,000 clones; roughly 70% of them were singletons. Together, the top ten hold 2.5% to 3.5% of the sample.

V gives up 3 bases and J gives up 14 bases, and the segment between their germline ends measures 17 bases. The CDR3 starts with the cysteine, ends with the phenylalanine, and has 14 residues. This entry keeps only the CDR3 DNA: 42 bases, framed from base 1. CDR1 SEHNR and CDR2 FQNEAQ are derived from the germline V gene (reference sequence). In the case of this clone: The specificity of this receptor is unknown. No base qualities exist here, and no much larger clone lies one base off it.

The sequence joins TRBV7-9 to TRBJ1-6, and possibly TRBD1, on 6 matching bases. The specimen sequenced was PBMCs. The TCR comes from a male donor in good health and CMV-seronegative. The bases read TGTGCCAGCAGCTTTGACGGTGGGGAGGGGGCCCTCCACTTT. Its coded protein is CASSFDGGEGALHF.